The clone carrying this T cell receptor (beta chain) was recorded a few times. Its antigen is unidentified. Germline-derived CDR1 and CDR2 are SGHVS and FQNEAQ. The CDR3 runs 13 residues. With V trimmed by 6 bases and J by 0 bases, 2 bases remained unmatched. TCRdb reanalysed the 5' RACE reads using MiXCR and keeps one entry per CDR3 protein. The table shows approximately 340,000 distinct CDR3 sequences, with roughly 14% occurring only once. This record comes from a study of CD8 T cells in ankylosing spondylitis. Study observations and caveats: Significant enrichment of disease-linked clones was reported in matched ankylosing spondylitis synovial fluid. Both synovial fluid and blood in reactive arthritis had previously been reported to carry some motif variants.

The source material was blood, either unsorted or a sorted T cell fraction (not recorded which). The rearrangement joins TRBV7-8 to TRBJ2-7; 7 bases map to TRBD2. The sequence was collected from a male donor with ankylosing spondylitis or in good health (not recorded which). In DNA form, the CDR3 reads TGTGCCAGCAGTCGGGACTACTCCTACGAGCAGTACTTC. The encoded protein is CASSRDYSYEQYF.